What follows are 9 T cell receptor beta chains derived from one specimen sequenced in a study of blood T cell repertoires in COVID-19. Profiling relied on immunoSEQ multiplex PCR, and the TCRdb table lists in-frame clones only, not all of them. The table lists fewer than 100,000 clones, 87% of them singletons. The sequenced sample was peripheral blood. These receptor sequences come from a man in his sixties or seventies with acute or convalescent COVID-19.

The V and J genes are TRBV11-2 and TRBJ1-1, with D unresolved. V was shortened by 0 bases and J by 4 bases, with 9 bases between the two germline ends. The CDR3 extends over 14 amino acids. CDR1 and CDR2 (germline): SGHAT, FQNNGV. CDR3 in DNA: TGTGCCAGCAGCTTAGAAATTCGGGGCACTGAAGCTTTCTTT. Protein product: CASSLEIRGTEAFF.

This chain joins TRBV4-2 and TRBJ2-2; TRBD2 aligns across 9 bases. The CDR3 extends over 17 amino acids. Germline CDR1 is LGHNA and CDR2 is YNFKEQ. The V and J ends lost 1 base and 0 bases, in that order; junction bases with no gene match: 3. CDR3 loop: CASSQVPSGANTGELFF. CDR3 nucleotides: TGTGCCAGCAGCCAAGTTCCTAGCGGGGCGAACACCGGGGAGCTGTTTTTT.

The V call is TRBV5-1, the J call TRBJ2-5; D is ambiguous. V gave up 0 bases and J gave up 5 bases, with 5 bases separating them. The CDR3 spans 12 residues. CDR1 is SGHRS and CDR2 is YFSETQ in the germline V gene. In DNA form, the CDR3 reads TGCGCCAGCAGCTTGGTGAGGGAGACCCAGTACTTC. Translation gives CASSLVRETQYF.

The chain recombines TRBV30 with TRBJ2-5; a possible D gene is TRBD1 (6 bases). CDR1 GTSNPN and CDR2 SVGIG come from the germline V gene (reference sequence). V was clipped by 0 bases and J by 2 bases, with 10 bases between them. This CDR3 comprises 14 residues. The CDR3: CAWSVGQFQETQYF. CDR3 in DNA: TGTGCCTGGAGTGTAGGACAGTTTCAAGAGACCCAGTACTTC.

The V gene is TRBV3-1 (or the pseudogene TRBV3-2), the J gene TRBJ1-5, with 10 bases matching TRBD1. Unmatched junction bases numbered 28, after V lost 7 bases and J lost 1 base. From germline, CDR1 is LGHDT and CDR2 YNNKEL (reference sequence). The CDR3 extends over 23 amino acids. The chain's CDR3 is CASTQGQGITQPNPTLSNQPQHF. In DNA, the CDR3 is TGTGCCAGCACCCAGGGACAGGGGATTACTCAACCCAACCCGACCTTAAGCAATCAGCCCCAGCATTTT.

The genes are TRBV6-2 or TRBV6-3 and TRBJ1-1, with 7 bases identical to TRBD1. V was pared by 1 base and J by 2 bases, with 1 base of the junction left unmatched. This CDR3 region has 14 residues. Germline V gene data show CDR1 as MNHEY and CDR2 as SVGEGT. CDR3 residues: CASSYWDSNTEAFF. The CDR3 DNA reads TGTGCCAGCAGTTACTGGGACAGTAACACTGAAGCTTTCTTT.

The V and J genes are TRBV19 and TRBJ2-1; D remains ambiguous. The germline gives CDR1 LNHDA, CDR2 SQIVND (reference sequence). Trimming removed 1 base at V and 0 bases at J, with 13 bases between. The CDR3 totals 17 residues. CDR3 region: CASSIGNLGRSYNEQFF. The DNA of the CDR3 is TGTGCCAGTAGTATAGGAAACCTAGGTCGCTCCTACAATGAGCAGTTCTTC. The full variable domain, completed using reference TRBV19 and TRBJ2-1, is DGGITQSPKYLFRKEGQNVTLSCEQNLNHDAMYWYRQDPGQGLRLIYYSQIVNDFQKGDIAEGYSVSREKKESFPLTVTSAQKNPTAFYLCASSIGNLGRSYNEQFFGPGTRLTVL.

DNA of the CDR3: TGCGCCAGCAGCTTGGACCTAGCGGGGGGGCGGGAGACCCAGTACTTC. It codes for CASSLDLAGGRETQYF. The chain employs TRBV5-1 and TRBJ2-5; 12 nucleotides line up with TRBD2. The CDR3 covers 16 residues. V was clipped by 0 bases and J by 5 bases; unmatched bases: 5. From germline, CDR1 is SGHRS and CDR2 YFSETQ.

The chain recombines TRBV2 with TRBJ2-2, with D possibly TRBD1 on 6 matching bases. Germline-derived CDR1 and CDR2 are SNHLY and FYNNEI. This CDR3 spans 14 amino acids. Trimming took 11 bases from V and 5 from J, leaving 18 bases between them. The DNA for the CDR3 is TGTGCCGTGCTGACAGGATTCGGGACCGGGGAGCTGTTTTTT. This encodes CAVLTGFGTGELFF.